Presented here are 27 T cell receptor beta chains from one specimen sequenced in a study of CD8+ T cells in alopecia areata. The sequencing template was cDNA reverse transcribed from extracted RNA. Sequencing used immunoSEQ multiplex PCR; TCRdb keeps in-frame clones, though not all of them. The data show approximately 91,000 clones, with over 40% seen just once and 0.79% held by the top ten. The sequenced sample was CD4+ T cells sorted from blood. These receptors came from a human donor with alopecia areata.

The V and J genes are TRBV7-2 and TRBJ1-2; no firm D call. Trimming stripped 5 bases from V and 3 bases from J, with 10 bases between. Germline-derived CDR1 and CDR2 are SGHTA and FQGNSA. The CDR3 spans 13 residues. CDR3 sequence: CASSQKIYYGYTF. The CDR3 coding sequence is TGTGCCAGCAGCCAGAAGATTTACTATGGCTACACCTTC.

The rearrangement uses TRBV29-1 and TRBJ2-1; 12 nucleotides line up with TRBD2. There are 13 residues in the CDR3. With 6 bases clipped from V and 9 bases from J, the junction kept 6 bases outside the gene matches. Looked up from germline, CDR1 is SQVTM and CDR2 is ANQGSEA. Here the CDR3 DNA reads TGCAGCGTCCTAGCGGGAGGGGGTGGTGAGCAGTTCTTC. This translates into CSVLAGGGGEQFF.

This clone was seen only a few times. The sample contains more than one DNA sequence encoding this CDR3. The chain couples TRBV28 to TRBJ2-7; D not certain. Germline values: CDR1 MDHEN, CDR2 SYDVKM. CDR3 size: 10 residues. Trimming left V 6 bases short and J 3 bases short, with 3 bases between. CDR3 region: CASSGYEQYF. The CDR3 DNA is TGTGCCAGCAGCGGCTACGAGCAGTACTTC.

The genes are TRBV28 and TRBJ2-2; a weak D match, TRBD2 (5 bases). Per the germline V gene, CDR1 is MDHEN and CDR2 is SYDVKM. CDR3 length equals 15 residues. Trimming stripped 5 bases from V and 5 bases from J, with 15 bases between. The CDR3 DNA is TGTGCCAGCAGTCTGACGGGGTTGAGGACCGGGGAGCTGTTTTTT. Translation gives CASSLTGLRTGELFF.

This clone was counted only a few times. CDR3 residues: CSAISGAGYTF. CDR3 sequence (DNA): TGCAGCGCGATATCCGGGGCTGGCTACACCTTC. The gene calls are TRBV29-1 and TRBJ1-2, with a possible D match to TRBD1 (5 bases). V lost 7 bases to trimming and J lost 7 bases, with 13 bases between them. The CDR3 sequence is 11 residues long. Per the germline V gene, CDR1 is SQVTM and CDR2 is ANQGSEA.

The rearrangement links TRBV28 to TRBJ2-1, with D perhaps TRBD2 (6 bases). Germline values: CDR1 MDHEN, CDR2 SYDVKM. The CDR3 spans 11 residues. Deletions cut 2 bases from V and 15 bases from J, with 11 bases between. The CDR3 region is CASSLGGVGFF. For the CDR3, the DNA is TGTGCCAGCAGTTTAGGAGGGGTCGGGTTCTTC.

The CDR3 nucleotides read TGTGCCAGCAAACGTTACCCGAACACCGGGGAGCTGTTTTTT. Its protein product is CASKRYPNTGELFF. The chain joins TRBV7-2 to TRBJ2-2; no reliable D call. Per the germline V gene, CDR1 is SGHTA and CDR2 is FQGNSA. Trimming removed 7 bases from V and 0 bases from J, with 9 bases in between. This CDR3 spans 14 amino acids. Looking up the rest from reference TRBV7-2 and TRBJ2-2 gives the full variable domain: GAGVSQSPSNKVTEKGKDVELRCDPISGHTALYWYRQSLGQGLEFLIYFQGNSAPDKSGLPSDRFSAERTGGSVSTLTIQRTQQEDSAVYLCASKRYPNTGELFFGEGSRLTVL.

In this sample, this clone turned up once. The chain is built from TRBV29-1 and TRBJ1-1; no firm D call. Trimming removed 6 bases from V and 1 base from J, with 9 bases in between. There are 12 residues in the CDR3. CDR1 is SQVTM, CDR2 ANQGSEA, per germline. In DNA form, the CDR3 reads TGCAGCGTCGGACCGACGAACACTGAAGCTTTCTTT. Its protein product is CSVGPTNTEAFF. Full variable domain (outside the CDR3, taken from reference TRBV29-1 and TRBJ1-1): SAVISQKPSRDICQRGTSLTIQCQVDSQVTMMFWYRQQPGQSLTLIATANQGSEATYESGFVIDKFPISRPNLTFSTLTVSNMSPEDSSIYLCSVGPTNTEAFFGQGTRLTVV.

This clone was counted between two and nine times. Distinct nucleotide sequences in the sample also encode this CDR3. The chain joins TRBV29-1 to TRBJ2-3; D possibly corresponds to TRBD1 (5 bases). CDR1 and CDR2 from the germline V gene are SQVTM and ANQGSEA. V was shortened by 4 bases and J by 0 bases, with 8 bases between the two germline ends. CDR3 length: 13 residues. The CDR3 coding sequence is TGCAGCGTTGGGGGCAGGAGCACAGATACGCAGTATTTT. As protein: CSVGGRSTDTQYF.

J is TRBJ2-7 and V is TRBV28; a possible D gene is TRBD1 (6 bases). V was trimmed by 4 bases and J by 4 bases, leaving 11 bases between them. This CDR3 contains 13 residues. Germline-derived CDR1 and CDR2 are MDHEN and SYDVKM. Here the CDR3 reads CASSSPQGYEQYF. In DNA, the CDR3 is TGTGCCAGCAGTTCCCCGCAGGGGTACGAGCAGTACTTC.

A word on this clone: A read error may produce the germline difference seen at one junction end. The chain recombines TRBV7-7 with TRBJ2-2, with 8 bases fitting TRBD1. This CDR3 has 16 residues. Germline loops: CDR1 SSHAT, CDR2 FNYEAQ (reference sequence). The CDR3 here is CASSLAAGGNTGELFF. The CDR3 region has the DNA TGTGCTAGCAGCTTAGCGGCAGGGGGCAACACCGGGGAGCTGTTTTTT.

V gene TRBV4-3 combines with J gene TRBJ2-5; 9 bases fit TRBD1. V shed 4 bases, J shed 5 bases, and the junction held 8 bases outside the gene matches. The germline CDR1 and CDR2 sequences are LGHNA and YSLEER. The CDR3 spans 15 residues. The CDR3 spells CASSLRTGELETQYF. The CDR3 coding sequence is TGCGCCAGCAGCCTCAGGACAGGGGAGTTGGAGACCCAGTACTTC.

This chain links TRBV28 with TRBJ2-6, with a possible D match to TRBD2 (5 bases). The CDR3 runs 15 residues. Trimming pared 6 bases from V and 4 bases from J, leaving 13 bases between. The germline V gene has CDR1 MDHEN and CDR2 SYDVKM. CDR3 DNA: TGTGCCAGCAGGCTCGAGGGTGCCGGGGCCAACGTCCTGACTTTC. It yields the protein CASRLEGAGANVLTF.

The V and J genes are TRBV29-1 and TRBJ2-5, with TRBD1 matching 7 bases. The length of the CDR3 is 12 residues. Germline CDR1 and CDR2: SQVTM and ANQGSEA. J lost 3 bases, V lost 3 bases, and 1 base had no gene match. In DNA form, the CDR3 reads TGCAGCGTTGAGACAGGGAAAGAGACCCAGTACTTC. Encoded protein: CSVETGKETQYF.

This clone has only a few counts. The chain employs TRBV29-1 and TRBJ1-1; perhaps TRBD1 as D (6 bases). CDR3 size: 13 residues. V lost 6 bases and J 0 bases, leaving 11 bases between the germline ends. The V gene's germline CDR1 is SQVTM and CDR2 ANQGSEA. The CDR3 sequence: CSVGDTLNTEAFF. The CDR3 region has the DNA TGCAGCGTGGGGGACACTCTGAACACTGAAGCTTTCTTT.

The chain carries TRBV29-1 and TRBJ1-4; D gene uncertain. The CDR3 extends over 13 amino acids. Germline V gene data show CDR1 as SQVTM and CDR2 as ANQGSEA. V lost 4 bases and J lost 11, with 17 bases in between. DNA of the CDR3: TGCAGCGTTGCTCACCGGGCAGGCTCGAAACTGTTTTTT. Protein sequence: CSVAHRAGSKLFF.

The rearrangement joins TRBV5-4 to TRBJ2-3; 13 nucleotides line up with TRBD2. The CDR3 has 16 amino acids. Trimming removed 1 base from V and 1 base from J; junction bases left unmatched: 0. The germline V gene encodes CDR1 SGHNT and CDR2 YYREEE (reference sequence). The CDR3 bases are TGTGCCAGCAGCTTGACTAGCGGGGGGGGCACAGATACGCAGTATTTT. The encoded protein is CASSLTSGGGTDTQYF. The variable domain in full, completed from reference TRBV5-4 and TRBJ2-3, reads ETGVTQSPTHLIKTRGQQVTLRCSSQSGHNTVSWYQQALGQGPQFIFQYYREEENGRGNFPPRFSGLQFPNYSSELNVNALELDDSALYLCASSLTSGGGTDTQYFGPGTRLTVL.

This sequence joins TRBV12-5 and TRBJ1-2; maybe TRBD1 (5 bases). The CDR3 is 14 amino acids. Germline V gene lookup returns CDR1 LGHNT and CDR2 FRNRAP. V was pared by 5 bases and J by 4 bases, with 14 bases between. The CDR3 loop reads CASGPGDRSYGYTF. CDR3 in DNA: TGTGCTAGTGGTCCCGGGGACCGCTCCTATGGCTACACCTTC.

The rearrangement joins TRBV14 to TRBJ1-1, with D maybe TRBD1 (5 bases). CDR1 SGHDN and CDR2 FVKESK come from the germline V gene. The CDR3 runs to 15 residues. V lost 0 bases to trimming and J lost 4 bases, with 12 bases between them. The CDR3 sequence is CASSQDPRASTEAFF. DNA for the CDR3: TGTGCCAGCAGCCAAGATCCCAGGGCAAGCACTGAAGCTTTCTTT.

A word on this clone: Additional DNA sequences in this sample encode the identical CDR3. The chain links TRBV15 to TRBJ2-5; D unresolved. Germline V gene data show CDR1 as LNHNV and CDR2 as YYDKDF (reference sequence). V lost 0 bases, J lost 5 bases, and 7 bases lay in between. CDR3 length: 13 amino acids. The CDR3 protein is CATSRDPGETQYF. For the CDR3, the DNA is TGTGCCACCAGCAGAGACCCCGGGGAGACCCAGTACTTC. Supplemented by reference TRBV15 and TRBJ2-5, the full variable domain reads DAMVIQNPRYQVTQFGKPVTLSCSQTLNHNVMYWYQQKSSQAPKLLFHYYDKDFNNEADTPDNFQSRRPNTSFCFLDIRSPGLGDTAMYLCATSRDPGETQYFGPGTRLLVL.

The V and J genes are TRBV4-2 and TRBJ2-6; no firm D call. The CDR3 sequence is 17 residues long. Germline V gene lookup returns CDR1 LGHNA and CDR2 YNFKEQ. Between the trimmed V and J ends, which lost 0 bases and 2 bases, there was a span of 11 bases. CDR3 region: CASSQDGAVAGANVLTF. The CDR3 DNA sequence: TGTGCCAGCAGCCAAGATGGCGCAGTCGCTGGGGCCAACGTCCTGACTTTC.

This rearrangement joins TRBV29-1 to TRBJ2-7; 9 bases fit TRBD1. CDR1 and CDR2 from the germline V gene are SQVTM and ANQGSEA. This CDR3 comprises 15 residues. The V segment lost 5 bases and the J segment 5 bases; nucleotides outside the gene matches: 13. The CDR3 nucleotides are TGCAGCGTTTCACTCCCGGGACAGGGAATCCACGAGCAGTACTTC. Protein product: CSVSLPGQGIHEQYF.

This chain joins TRBV29-1 and TRBJ1-1, with D tentatively TRBD1 (6 bases). CDR3 length equals 13 residues. CDR1 and CDR2 from the germline V gene are SQVTM and ANQGSEA. With 6 bases removed from V and 3 bases from J, the gap between germline ends came to 14 bases. Here the CDR3 DNA reads TGCAGCGTAACAGGGAGGGTTTACACTGAAGCTTTCTTT. Amino acids: CSVTGRVYTEAFF.

This clone was found a few times. The sample has other DNA sequences that encode this CDR3 too. V is TRBV4-3 and J is TRBJ2-1; D is uncertain. The CDR3 is 13 residues long. Trimming shortened V by 1 base and J by 4 bases, and 5 bases separated the two germline ends. Germline values: CDR1 LGHNA, CDR2 YSLEER. For the CDR3, the DNA is TGCGCCAGCAGCCAAGGGGCTTACAATGAGCAGTTCTTC. Protein sequence: CASSQGAYNEQFF.

CDR3 in DNA: TGCGCCAGTCCCTGGTGGACCCAGTACTTC. Translation gives CASPWWTQYF. V gene TRBV23-1 combines with J gene TRBJ2-5; D unclear. TRBV23-1 is known as an ORF, though its function is uncertain. Deletions cut 9 bases from V and 7 bases from J, with 9 bases between. The CDR3 is made up of 10 amino acids.

Only a few counts were recorded for this clone. The V gene is TRBV7-2, the J gene TRBJ2-3, with 8 bases aligning to TRBD1. Germline V gene data show CDR1 as SGHTA and CDR2 as FQGNSA. Trimming cost V 1 base and J 3 bases; bases outside gene matches: 3. This CDR3 comprises 15 residues. The CDR3 DNA sequence: TGTGCCAGCAGCTTAGGGACAGGGTGGACAGATACGCAGTATTTT. It is translated as CASSLGTGWTDTQYF. Supplemented by reference TRBV7-2 and TRBJ2-3, the full variable domain reads GAGVSQSPSNKVTEKGKDVELRCDPISGHTALYWYRQSLGQGLEFLIYFQGNSAPDKSGLPSDRFSAERTGGSVSTLTIQRTQQEDSAVYLCASSLGTGWTDTQYFGPGTRLTVL.

This clone was counted only a few times. J is TRBJ1-5 and V is TRBV18, with TRBD1 identical over 8 bases. Germline V gives CDR1 KGHSH, CDR2 LQKENI. The CDR3 is 15 amino acids. V trimming: 5 bases; J trimming: 4 bases; junction bases outside the gene matches: 7. CDR3 sequence reads: CASSDDRGGNQPQHF. CDR3 in DNA: TGTGCCAGCTCAGACGACAGGGGAGGAAATCAGCCCCAGCATTTT.